Listed here are 31 T cell receptor beta chains from one sample, sequenced in a study of cytomegalovirus exposure and HLA in healthy donors. Primers: 60 Vbeta forward and 13 Jbeta reverse. This table comes from immunoSEQ multiplex PCR, and its TCRdb copy is limited to in-frame clones, with some not included. The table shows approximately 170,000 clones, with roughly 70% occurring only once. Source material: PBMCs. The receptors come from a woman between 18 and 29 years old in good health and CMV-seropositive.

The rearrangement uses TRBV6-5 and TRBJ2-3; TRBD2 might be the D (5 bases). CDR1 and CDR2 (germline): MNHEY, SVGAGI. The V and J ends lost 6 bases and 5 bases respectively, with 15 bases between them. The CDR3 is 14 amino acids. The CDR3 DNA sequence: TGTGCCAGCAGGGAAGGATTTGGAGGAGATACGCAGTATTTT. Translating it yields CASREGFGGDTQYF.

This sequence joins TRBV7-9 and TRBJ2-7; possibly TRBD1 for D (6 bases). Per the germline V gene, CDR1 is SEHNR and CDR2 is FQNEAQ (reference sequence). Trimming left V 3 bases short and J 4 bases short, with 13 bases between. The CDR3 runs 14 residues. The CDR3 nucleotides read TGTGCCAGCAGCTTTTGGGACACCTCTTACGAGCAGTACTTC. Protein sequence: CASSFWDTSYEQYF.

Turning to this clone: This specimen includes other DNA sequences encoding the same CDR3. J is TRBJ2-1 and V is TRBV4-3; TRBD2 is a possible D gene (5 bases). The V gene lost 0 bases and the J gene lost 10 bases, with 7 bases spanning the gap. The CDR3 contains 12 residues. The germline CDR1 and CDR2 sequences are LGHNA and YSLEER. CDR3 in DNA: TGCGCCAGCAGCCAAGATCGGGGAGAGCAGTTCTTC. This gives the protein CASSQDRGEQFF.

This sequence joins TRBV7-2 and TRBJ1-3; D remains unclear. Germline V gene data show CDR1 as SGHTA and CDR2 as FQGNSA. V was pared by 2 bases and J by 11 bases, with 13 bases between. The CDR3 is 13 amino acids. The CDR3 region is CASSLRGGGAIYF. CDR3 coding DNA: TGTGCCAGCAGCTTACGTGGAGGCGGCGCCATATATTTT. The full variable domain, in which reference TRBV7-2 and TRBJ1-3 provide the parts outside the CDR3, is GAGVSQSPSNKVTEKGKDVELRCDPISGHTALYWYRQSLGQGLEFLIYFQGNSAPDKSGLPSDRFSAERTGGSVSTLTIQRTQQEDSAVYLCASSLRGGGAIYFGEGSWLTVV.

In its sample, this clone was seen a few times. V and J are TRBV30 and TRBJ1-2; D might be TRBD1 (5 bases). With 7 bases removed from V and 7 bases from J, the gap between germline ends came to 16 bases. This CDR3 is built from 12 residues. CDR1 GTSNPN and CDR2 SVGIG come from the germline V gene (reference sequence). CDR3 nucleotide sequence: TGTGCCTTCCTCAGGGTGTTAGGTGGCTACACCTTC. It encodes CAFLRVLGGYTF.

The CDR3 nucleotides are TGTGCCAGCAGTCGGGACAGGGAAGTACTCTATGGCTACACCTTC. This codes for CASSRDREVLYGYTF. The J gene is TRBJ1-2, the V gene TRBV2, with TRBD1 matching 9 bases. V shed 5 bases, J shed 4 bases, and the junction held 8 bases outside the gene matches. The CDR3 covers 15 residues. Per the germline V gene, CDR1 is SNHLY and CDR2 is FYNNEI.

V is TRBV6-6 and J is TRBJ1-5; 7 bases match TRBD1. The ends lost 4 bases at V and 4 bases at J; junction bases unmatched: 10. In germline, CDR1 is MNHNY, CDR2 SVGAGI (reference sequence). The CDR3 spans 16 residues. In DNA, the CDR3 is TGTGCCAGCAGTTTCGGAGCCGGGACAGCAAATCAGCCCCAGCATTTT. Its translation: CASSFGAGTANQPQHF.

The rearrangement joins TRBV2 to TRBJ2-1; TRBD1 agrees at 8 bases. Trimming took 3 bases from V and 8 from J; bases not matched to a gene: 9. The V gene's germline CDR1 is SNHLY and CDR2 FYNNEI. The CDR3 is 15 amino acids. Here the CDR3 reads CASSESRGQWDEQFF. DNA of the CDR3: TGTGCCAGCAGTGAGAGCAGGGGGCAGTGGGATGAGCAGTTCTTC.

This rearrangement joins TRBV29-1 to TRBJ2-1; D not certain. In germline, CDR1 is SQVTM, CDR2 ANQGSEA. Trimming left V 0 bases short and J 11 bases short, with 8 bases between. CDR3 size: 11 residues. CDR3 coding DNA: TGCAGCGTTGAAGAATTCGCGCAGCAGTTCTTC. Its protein is CSVEEFAQQFF.

In this sample, this clone turned up a few times. The rearrangement uses TRBV11-2 and TRBJ1-1, with D perhaps matching TRBD1 (6 bases). Germline-derived CDR1 and CDR2 are SGHAT and FQNNGV. Trimming removed 3 bases at V and 1 base at J, with 12 bases between. This CDR3 spans 15 amino acids. This chain's CDR3 is CASSLGAVSNTEAFF. In nucleotides, the CDR3 is TGTGCCAGCAGCTTGGGGGCGGTTTCGAACACTGAAGCTTTCTTT.

The V call is TRBV6-5, the J call TRBJ2-1, with TRBD2 identical over 10 bases. Germline lookup yields CDR1 MNHEY and CDR2 SVGAGI. V lost 6 bases and J lost 6; bases outside the gene matches: 8. The CDR3 extends over 15 amino acids. CDR3 in amino acids: CASRLSGGAGNEQFF. CDR3 nucleotides: TGTGCCAGCAGATTAAGCGGGGGGGCCGGCAATGAGCAGTTCTTC.

The chain couples TRBV2 to TRBJ2-2; D is possibly TRBD1 (6 bases). CDR3 length equals 15 residues. Per the germline V gene, CDR1 is SNHLY and CDR2 is FYNNEI. The V end lost 5 bases, the J end lost 3 bases, and 13 bases lay between the germline ends. The CDR3 coding sequence is TGTGCCAGCAGTTATTATAGACAGGACACCGGGGAGCTGTTTTTT. This gives the protein CASSYYRQDTGELFF.

V is TRBV5-8 and J is TRBJ2-2; 7 bases line up with TRBD1. CDR3 length equals 15 residues. The germline gives CDR1 SGHTS, CDR2 YDEGEE. J was trimmed by 0 bases and V by 2 bases; bases with no gene match: 1. The CDR3 coding sequence is TGTGCCAGCAGCTTAGGGACAGCGAACACCGGGGAGCTGTTTTTT. Amino acids: CASSLGTANTGELFF.

This chain links TRBV7-2 with TRBJ2-7, with D unresolved. Germline CDR1 and CDR2: SGHTA and FQGNSA. The V and J ends lost 11 bases and 3 bases respectively, with 20 bases between them. There are 14 residues in the CDR3. The CDR3 coding sequence is TGTGCCTGTCGAATGAATAGCATGAGCTACGAGCAGTACTTC. Translated: CACRMNSMSYEQYF.

Comment on this clone: Other DNA sequences in the sample encode the same CDR3. The chain employs TRBV30 and TRBJ1-1; D is unresolved. The V gene's germline CDR1 is GTSNPN and CDR2 SVGIG (reference sequence). CDR3 length: 13 residues. V was pared by 0 bases and J by 1 base, with 6 bases between. CDR3 nucleotides: TGTGCCTGGAGTGTACGGGGGAACACTGAAGCTTTCTTT. Translated: CAWSVRGNTEAFF.

Only one count was recorded for this clone. This chain connects TRBV6-5 to TRBJ1-2; 7 bases align to TRBD1. The V and J ends lost 6 bases and 2 bases, in that order; junction bases with no gene match: 3. The CDR3 consists of 13 residues. From germline, CDR1 is MNHEY and CDR2 SVGAGI. The CDR3 DNA sequence: TGTGCCAGCAGGAGGGGGCAAAACTATGGCTACACCTTC. Encoded protein: CASRRGQNYGYTF.

The chain combines TRBV4-1 with TRBJ2-6, with TRBD1 identical over 9 bases. CDR3 length equals 19 residues. V shed 2 bases and J 3 bases; nucleotides not matched to a gene: 11. Germline CDR1 is MGHRA and CDR2 is YSYEKL. CDR3 sequence: CASSQSGQGDFHGANVLTF. The CDR3 DNA sequence: TGCGCCAGCAGCCAATCGGGACAGGGAGATTTCCATGGGGCCAACGTCCTGACTTTC.

The table lists this clone with a few counts. This chain connects TRBV7-9 to TRBJ2-7, with 9 bases aligning to TRBD2. Germline V gene sequence: CDR1 SEHNR, CDR2 FQNEAQ (reference sequence). Unmatched junction bases numbered 10, after V lost 6 bases and J lost 4 bases. The CDR3 runs to 15 residues. The CDR3 sequence: CASSFGGGERYEQYF. The CDR3, as DNA: TGTGCCAGCAGTTTCGGCGGGGGGGAACGGTACGAGCAGTACTTC.

The chain recombines TRBV7-9 with TRBJ2-7; D is ambiguous. Germline V lookup: CDR1 SEHNR, CDR2 FQNEAQ (reference sequence). CDR3 length: 13 amino acids. Between the trimmed V and J ends, which lost 1 base and 7 bases, there was a span of 11 bases. CDR3 in DNA: TGTGCCAGCAGCTTAGGATATCTGGCAGAGCAGTACTTC. Amino acids: CASSLGYLAEQYF.

J is TRBJ1-1 and V is TRBV6-1; 9 nucleotides line up with TRBD1. This CDR3 is 11 amino acids long. Trimming took 6 bases from V and 10 from J; bases not matched to a gene: 3. Germline assignment: CDR1 MNHNS and CDR2 SASEGT. CDR3 in amino acids: CASRETGGAFF. The CDR3, as DNA: TGTGCCAGCAGGGAGACAGGGGGAGCTTTCTTT.

Turning to this clone: The conserved final phenylalanine or tryptophan is absent from the CDR3, which likely points to a read error. This chain uses TRBV9 with TRBJ1-2; a possible D gene is TRBD1 (5 bases). This CDR3 contains 13 residues. The ends were cut back, 2 bases at V and 2 bases at J, with 7 bases in the middle. Germline lookup yields CDR1 SGDLS and CDR2 YYNGEE. DNA for the CDR3: TGTGCCAGCAGCGTCCAGGGAAACTATGGCTACACCCTC. Amino acids: CASSVQGNYGYTL.

In its sample, this clone was seen once. This chain connects TRBV11-2 to TRBJ2-7; no reliable D call. Trimming cost V 4 bases and J 2 bases, with 12 bases left between them. The V gene's germline CDR1 is SGHAT and CDR2 FQNNGV. This CDR3 has 14 residues. CDR3 protein: CASSSFAGTYEQYF. The CDR3 DNA follows: TGTGCCAGCAGCTCCTTCGCAGGAACCTACGAGCAGTACTTC. The full variable domain, in which reference TRBV11-2 and TRBJ2-7 provide the parts outside the CDR3, is EAGVAQSPRYKIIEKRQSVAFWCNPISGHATLYWYQQILGQGPKLLIQFQNNGVVDDSQLPKDRFSAERLKGVDSTLKIQPAKLEDSAVYLCASSSFAGTYEQYFGPGTRLTVT.

The chain has TRBV6-1 and TRBJ2-5; 9 bases are shared with TRBD1. The CDR3 has 15 residues. Germline loops: CDR1 MNHNS, CDR2 SASEGT. J gave up 5 bases and V 8 bases, and 12 bases lay outside the gene matches. The CDR3, as DNA: TGTGCCAGCGCCGCAACCGGGACAGGGTACGAGACCCAGTACTTC. This sequence encodes CASAATGTGYETQYF.

The gene calls are TRBV7-8 and TRBJ2-5, with D possibly matching TRBD2 (8 bases). V was pared by 5 bases and J by 3 bases, with 16 bases between. The CDR3 contains 15 residues. Germline values: CDR1 SGHVS, CDR2 FQNEAQ. This CDR3 is CASSPGGTAEETQYF. CDR3 bases: TGTGCCAGCAGCCCGGGAGGGACAGCAGAAGAGACCCAGTACTTC.

The rearrangement links TRBV7-2 to TRBJ1-2; a possible D gene is TRBD1 (6 bases). This CDR3 comprises 14 residues. V was pared by 1 base and J by 3 bases, with 9 bases between. CDR1 is SGHTA, CDR2 FQGNSA, per germline. CDR3 sequence: CASSLGGGDYGYTF. CDR3 DNA: TGTGCCAGCAGCTTAGGGGGGGGCGACTATGGCTACACCTTC.

The chain has TRBV2 and TRBJ2-7; 8 bases line up with TRBD2. The CDR3 is made up of 15 amino acids. The germline V gene encodes CDR1 SNHLY and CDR2 FYNNEI. J was trimmed by 0 bases and V by 5 bases; bases with no gene match: 6. The DNA of the CDR3 is TGTGCCAGCAGTCGGGGGGGGACTTTCTCCTACGAGCAGTACTTC. Translating gives CASSRGGTFSYEQYF.

This clone turned up a few times. The chain carries TRBV2 and TRBJ1-2; 12 bases map to TRBD1. V trimming: 6 bases; J trimming: 3 bases; junction bases outside the gene matches: 8. CDR1 and CDR2 (germline): SNHLY, FYNNEI. CDR3 length: 16 amino acids. Here the CDR3 DNA reads TGTGCCAGCAGGAAGGGGACAGGGGGCGAGGACTATGGCTACACCTTC. Translated: CASRKGTGGEDYGYTF.

This sequence joins TRBV7-2 and TRBJ2-1; 9 nucleotides agree with TRBD2. CDR1 is SGHTA, CDR2 FQGNSA, per germline. The V gene end was trimmed by 3 bases and the J gene end by 4 bases; junction bases not matched to a gene: 7. The CDR3 is made up of 16 amino acids. As DNA, the CDR3 is TGTGCCAGCAGCTTGAGCGGGGGGAATAAATACAATGAGCAGTTCTTC. This encodes CASSLSGGNKYNEQFF.

The chain has TRBV9 and TRBJ2-1; 9 nucleotides align to TRBD2. CDR1 is SGDLS and CDR2 is YYNGEE in the germline V gene. J lost 5 bases, V lost 3 bases, and 6 bases had no gene match. This CDR3 has 15 amino acids. This CDR3 reads CASSESASGDNEQFF. CDR3 DNA: TGTGCCAGCAGCGAGTCGGCTAGCGGGGACAATGAGCAGTTCTTC.

The chain recombines TRBV6-1 with TRBJ1-1; no clear D gene. Per the germline V gene, CDR1 is MNHNS and CDR2 is SASEGT. Trimming removed 4 bases from V and 5 bases from J, with 5 bases in between. The CDR3 is 11 amino acids. The CDR3: CASSGGTEAFF. CDR3 sequence (DNA): TGTGCCAGCAGTGGAGGGACTGAAGCTTTCTTT.

The rearrangement joins TRBV7-2 to TRBJ1-6, with D maybe TRBD1 (6 bases). V shed 0 bases and J shed 7 bases, with 13 bases lying between them. Germline V gene sequence: CDR1 SGHTA, CDR2 FQGNSA. This CDR3 is built from 16 residues. In DNA form, the CDR3 reads TGTGCCAGCAGCTTAGCGTACGGGGGGCGAAATTCACCCCTCCACTTT. This sequence encodes CASSLAYGGRNSPLHF.